A selection of T cell receptor beta chains follows, all from one sample in a study of T cells in Graves' hyperthyroidism and ophthalmopathy. TCRdb passed the multiplex PCR reads through MiXCR, listing each CDR3 protein once. The table has 200,000 to 250,000 distinct CDR3 sequences, about 15% seen once. The material sequenced was blood. Receptors originate from a middle-aged man with Graves' hyperthyroidism. Both conserved end residues are part of each CDR3. The D gene is left open where the match is weak. Clone size is stated in some rows and not others, as once, few, many or a class when expanded.

j_call v_call clone_size d_call cdr3_aa cdr3_nt
TRBJ2-1 TRBV5-1 few - CASSGGLRGSEQFF TGCGCCAGCAGCGGCGGGCTCAGAGGCAGTGAGCAGTTCTTC
TRBJ2-1 TRBV12-3/TRBV12-4 few - CASRPRDFSYNEQFF TGTGCCAGCAGACCCCGGGACTTTTCCTACAATGAGCAGTTCTTC
TRBJ2-7 TRBV6-2/TRBV6-3 many - CASRLTGTYSYEQYF TGTGCCAGCAGACTCACCGGGACTTATTCCTACGAGCAGTACTTC
TRBJ2-5 TRBV5-1 - - CASSLGASQETQYF TGCGCCAGCAGCTTGGGTGCTAGCCAAGAGACCCAGTACTTC
TRBJ2-7 TRBV18 many TRBD1 CASSPPGTGGYEQYF TGTGCCAGCTCACCACCTGGGACAGGGGGCTACGAGCAGTACTTC
TRBJ2-2 TRBV5-1 many TRBD1 CASSIRTGGRTGELFF TGCGCCAGCAGCATCCGGACAGGGGGGAGGACCGGGGAGCTGTTTTTT
TRBJ2-5 TRBV5-1 few - CASSGGTDQETQYF TGCGCCAGCAGCGGAGGGACAGATCAAGAGACCCAGTACTTC
TRBJ2-3 TRBV3-1 - TRBD2 CASSPETSGRGTQYF TGTGCCAGCAGCCCTGAGACTAGCGGGAGGGGTACGCAGTATTTT
TRBJ2-2 TRBV5-1 few TRBD2 CASSKSGSSTGELFF TGCGCCAGCAGCAAAAGCGGGAGTTCCACCGGGGAGCTGTTTTTT
TRBJ2-7 TRBV18 - - CASSLTGSYKQYF TGTGCCAGCTCACTTACGGGATCCTACAAGCAGTACTTC
TRBJ2-5 TRBV7-9 few - CASSLDIEQGKTFRIIQYF TGTGCCAGCAGCTTAGATATCGAGCAGGGGAAGACGTTTCGGATAATCCAGTACTTC
TRBJ2-7 TRBV3-1 - - CASSQQLLSYEQYF TGTGCCAGCAGCCAACAACTTCTCTCCTACGAGCAGTACTTC
TRBJ2-5 TRBV6-1 many TRBD1 CASSEGQGMVTQYF TGTGCCAGCAGTGAAGGACAGGGGATGGTGACCCAGTACTTC
TRBJ2-6 TRBV27 - TRBD1 CASSSLFARDRGSGANVLTF TGTGCCAGCAGTTCTCTTTTCGCCCGGGACAGGGGCTCTGGGGCCAACGTCCTGACTTTC
TRBJ2-5 TRBV7-3 many TRBD1 CASSLIAGGLETQYF TGTGCCAGCAGCTTAATCGCAGGGGGCCTGGAGACCCAGTACTTC
TRBJ1-1 TRBV6-6 - - CASSYSQGSGTEAFF TGTGCCAGCAGTTACTCGCAGGGTTCGGGCACTGAAGCTTTCTTT
TRBJ2-7 TRBV6-1 many TRBD2 CASSYLLASGRRPSYEQYF TGTGCCAGCAGTTACCTTCTGGCTAGCGGGAGGAGGCCCTCCTACGAGCAGTACTTC
TRBJ2-7 TRBV29-1 few TRBD1 CSVEERDSTIYEQYF TGCAGCGTTGAAGAAAGGGACAGCACAATCTACGAGCAGTACTTC
TRBJ1-2 TRBV2 many - CASSLDRTNYGYTF TGTGCCAGCAGCCTAGACAGGACTAACTATGGCTACACCTTC
TRBJ2-7 TRBV24-1 many TRBD2 CATSDSKREGRGEQYF TGTGCCACCAGTGATTCCAAGCGGGAGGGCCGGGGCGAGCAGTACTTC
TRBJ1-5 TRBV10-3 few TRBD1 CAISPSDRGNQPQHF TGTGCCATCAGCCCCAGTGACAGGGGCAATCAGCCCCAGCATTTT
TRBJ2-7 TRBV30 many TRBD2 CAWSVHPSGRAGFEYEQYF TGTGCCTGGAGTGTACATCCTAGCGGGAGGGCTGGGTTTGAGTACGAGCAGTACTTC
TRBJ2-7 TRBV11-2 many - CASSRERFYEQYF TGTGCCAGCAGCAGGGAGCGCTTCTACGAGCAGTACTTC
TRBJ2-7 TRBV5-5 - TRBD1 CASSLSPGQGTYEQYF TGTGCCAGCAGCTTGAGTCCGGGACAGGGGACTTACGAGCAGTACTTC
TRBJ2-3 TRBV12-3/TRBV12-4 - TRBD1 CASKLGTGVDTQYF TGTGCCAGCAAACTGGGAACAGGGGTAGATACGCAGTATTTT
TRBJ2-1 TRBV12-3/TRBV12-4 many - CASSSREHEQFF TGTGCCAGCAGCTCCCGGGAGCATGAGCAGTTCTTC